The sample holds many counts of the clone carrying this T cell receptor (beta chain). This entry belongs to a study of T cells in Graves' hyperthyroidism and ophthalmopathy. Study-level background: Peripheral blood was obtained at initial diagnosis, preceding any treatment.

Patients aged 18 to 65 had newly diagnosed hyperthyroidism lasting under 2 months. Drawn at first hyperthyroidism diagnosis, the blood sample preceded any ophthalmopathy symptoms. CDR3 size: 14 residues. CDR1 and CDR2 (germline): LNHDA, SQIVND (reference sequence). Between the trimmed V and J ends, which lost 5 bases and 1 base, there was a span of 12 bases. There were TCR beta CDR3 regions amplified from RNA transcripts. The TCR CDR3 first-round RT-PCR relied on the HTBI primer set. TCRdb re-called the multiplex PCR reads with MiXCR, one entry per CDR3 protein. Of approximately 620,000 distinct CDR3 sequences listed, approximately 15% are singletons.

The TCR sequence derives from a woman aged 30 to 39 with Graves' hyperthyroidism that later progressed to Graves' ophthalmopathy. Sequenced input: blood. The chain uses TRBV19 and TRBJ2-7, with a weak D call TRBD2 (6 bases). The CDR3 DNA sequence: TGTGCCAGTAGTGGAGGGTCGTCGTCCTACGAGCAGTACTTC. This encodes CASSGGSSSYEQYF.